This T cell receptor (beta chain) was obtained from a study of cytomegalovirus exposure and HLA in healthy donors. The wider study: Around 85 million unique TCR sequences came from HLA-typed donors in an early release. Of 398 genotyped donors, roughly 80% clustered with self-reported Caucasian donors.

This PCR relied on a set of 60 Vbeta primers and 13 Jbeta primers. In the original analysis: Unique TCR beta chains totaled roughly 80 million in a later count, with roughly 11 million of them shared. Assay: immunoSEQ multiplex PCR; the TCRdb copy retains only in-frame clones and omits some. V and J calls and clone size are copied from that table; D and trimming were computed from the DNA. The sample carries fewer than 150,000 clones, about four fifths recorded once. Whole-study findings and limits: Donors were assumed by presence/absence analyses to have roughly uniform sequencing depth.

Comments on this clone: Its target is unknown.

The receptor's source is a man under 40 in good health. The sample was PBMCs.

The CDR3 region is CASSPDRGFSLDTQYF. CDR3 in DNA: TGTGCCAGCTCACCAGACCGGGGTTTTAGTTTAGATACGCAGTATTTT. The chain couples TRBV18 to TRBJ2-3; TRBD2 is a possible D gene (5 bases). Looked up from germline, CDR1 is KGHSH and CDR2 is LQKENI. The length of the CDR3 is 16 residues. The V end was cut by 2 bases, the J end by 5 bases, with 17 bases between.